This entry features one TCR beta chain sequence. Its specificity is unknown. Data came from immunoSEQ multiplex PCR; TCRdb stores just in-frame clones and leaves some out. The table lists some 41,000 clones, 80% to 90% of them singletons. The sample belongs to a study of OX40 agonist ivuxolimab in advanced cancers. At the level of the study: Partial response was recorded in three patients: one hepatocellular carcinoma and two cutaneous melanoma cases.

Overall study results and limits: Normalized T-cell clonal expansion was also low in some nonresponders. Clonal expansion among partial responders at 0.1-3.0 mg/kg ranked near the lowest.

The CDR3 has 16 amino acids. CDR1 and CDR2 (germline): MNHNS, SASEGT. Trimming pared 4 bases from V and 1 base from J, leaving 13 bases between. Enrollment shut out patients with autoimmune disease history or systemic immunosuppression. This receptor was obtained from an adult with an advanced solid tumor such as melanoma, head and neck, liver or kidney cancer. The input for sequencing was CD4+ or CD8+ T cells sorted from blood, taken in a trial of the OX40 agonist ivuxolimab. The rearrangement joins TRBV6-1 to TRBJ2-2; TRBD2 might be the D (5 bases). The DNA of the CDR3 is TGTGCCAGCAGTGTCCCCGGACTGTTGAACACCGGGGAGCTGTTTTTT. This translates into CASSVPGLLNTGELFF.